This T cell receptor (beta chain) originates from a study of blood T cell repertoires in COVID-19. The data were produced by immunoSEQ multiplex PCR, yet TCRdb's version contains in-frame clones alone and is incomplete. Seen here are 180,000 or so clones, more than 80% observed once, and the top ten hold roughly 7.7%. This CDR3 region has 16 residues. From germline, CDR1 is SGHNT and CDR2 YENEEA. V shed 6 bases and J shed 5 bases, with 23 bases lying between them. The sample consisted of peripheral blood. This receptor was taken from a woman aged 55-69 years with acute or convalescent COVID-19. The chain is built from TRBV11-3 and TRBJ2-7, with D possibly being TRBD2 (7 bases). CDR3 DNA sequence: TGTGCCAGCAGAGTAGATGACCGGGGGGCGGTAGACGAGCAGTACTTC. Protein: CASRVDDRGAVDEQYF.